The sample holds one count of the clone carrying this T cell receptor (beta chain). These data are taken from a study of T cell responses to AZD1222 COVID-19 vaccine. Here immunoSEQ multiplex PCR was the method, and the copy in TCRdb shows in-frame clones only, minus some. The sample yields about 79,000 clones, 70% to 90% seen once. The CDR3 is made up of 15 amino acids. CDR1 is ENHRY and CDR2 is SYGVKD in the germline V gene. V dropped 4 bases and J dropped 3; count of bases not matched to a gene: 6. Source: peripheral blood, taken on day 0 of AZD1222 vaccination. The sequence was obtained from an adult in good health. The V gene is TRBV10-3, the J gene TRBJ2-4; 7 bases map to TRBD1. The CDR3 DNA is TGTGCCATCAGTGGGGGACAGCTAGGCAAAAACATTCAGTACTTC. Its protein is CAISGGQLGKNIQYF.